Presented here are 22 T cell receptor beta chains from one specimen sequenced in a study of cytomegalovirus exposure and HLA in healthy donors. A multiplex PCR was run with 60 Vbeta primers and 13 Jbeta primers. Only in-frame clones appear in the TCRdb table, and some are missing; sequencing was by immunoSEQ multiplex PCR. This sample has about 140,000 clones, with 61% found just once. The specimen sequenced was PBMCs. These receptors were obtained from a male donor in good health and CMV-seronegative.

This clone was seen only a few times. The chain recombines TRBV5-1 with TRBJ1-1; D perhaps matches TRBD1 (6 bases). The ends were cut back, 2 bases at V and 4 bases at J, with 15 bases in the middle. The CDR3 is 15 amino acids. Germline V CDR1 and CDR2: SGHRS, YFSETQ. The CDR3: CASSLKSTRGTEAFF. The DNA for the CDR3 is TGCGCCAGCAGCTTAAAGAGTACCAGGGGCACTGAAGCTTTCTTT.

This clone was seen a handful of times. This sequence joins TRBV19 and TRBJ2-1; D remains ambiguous. V lost 5 bases to trimming and J lost 7 bases, with 12 bases between them. Germline V gene data show CDR1 as LNHDA and CDR2 as SQIVND (reference sequence). The CDR3 is 13 amino acids. CDR3 amino acids: CASSYNGLNEQFF. The CDR3 coding sequence is TGTGCCAGTAGTTATAATGGGCTAAATGAGCAGTTCTTC.

This chain connects TRBV4-1 to TRBJ1-4; TRBD1 is a possible D gene (5 bases). Germline V lookup: CDR1 MGHRA, CDR2 YSYEKL. V was pared by 8 bases and J by 4 bases, with 17 bases between. There are 15 residues in the CDR3. The CDR3, as DNA: TGCGCCAGCTCGAAATTTGTCAGGGATAATGAAAAACTGTTTTTT. As protein: CASSKFVRDNEKLFF.

V and J are TRBV4-1 and TRBJ2-7; 9 bases match TRBD1. With 1 base clipped from V and 3 bases from J, the junction kept 4 bases outside the gene matches. CDR3 size: 15 residues. CDR1 is MGHRA, CDR2 YSYEKL, per germline. In DNA form, the CDR3 reads TGCGCCAGCAGCCAAGTAGTGACAGGGGGCTACGAGCAGTACTTC. Its translation: CASSQVVTGGYEQYF.

The rearrangement links TRBV7-8 to TRBJ2-7; 8 nucleotides line up with TRBD1. The J segment lost 2 bases and the V segment lost 5 bases, leaving 5 bases of the junction unmatched. CDR1 is SGHVS and CDR2 is FQNEAQ in the germline V gene. The CDR3 consists of 14 residues. CDR3 region: CASSRPDRAYEQYF. The CDR3 bases are TGTGCCAGCAGCCGTCCGGACAGGGCCTACGAGCAGTACTTC.

The V gene is TRBV2, the J gene TRBJ2-5, with 13 nucleotides matching TRBD2. Germline lookup yields CDR1 SNHLY and CDR2 FYNNEI. J was trimmed by 2 bases and V by 2 bases; bases with no gene match: 11. This CDR3 contains 19 residues. The CDR3 nucleotides read TGTGCCAGCAGTGAACTCACTAGCGGGGGGGCGGGGGCACAAGAGACCCAGTACTTC. As protein: CASSELTSGGAGAQETQYF.

This sequence joins TRBV15 and TRBJ2-7; D is perhaps TRBD1 (6 bases). The CDR3 runs to 20 residues. Trimming stripped 0 bases from V and 3 bases from J, with 27 bases between. Germline CDR1 and CDR2: LNHNV and YYDKDF (reference sequence). The CDR3 sequence: CATSREIFTRVLVRGYEQYF. CDR3 nucleotides: TGTGCCACCAGCAGAGAAATCTTTACCAGGGTCCTAGTCAGGGGCTACGAGCAGTACTTC.

This clone was seen a handful of times. Other nucleotide sequences in the sample specify the same CDR3. The V gene is TRBV5-8, the J gene TRBJ2-1, with 7 bases aligning to TRBD1. The junction had 2 bases not matched to a gene; V was cut back by 0 bases and J by 2 bases. The CDR3 is made up of 15 amino acids. Germline CDR1 and CDR2: SGHTS and YDEGEE. CDR3 region: CASSLGQGTYNEQFF. The CDR3 DNA is TGTGCCAGCAGCTTGGGACAGGGTACCTACAATGAGCAGTTCTTC.

There are a few counts of this clone. The chain links TRBV4-1 to TRBJ2-7; the match to TRBD2 covers 13 bases. The CDR3 has 15 residues. V trimming: 4 bases; J trimming: 4 bases; junction bases outside the gene matches: 4. The germline V gene encodes CDR1 MGHRA and CDR2 YSYEKL. The CDR3 region has the DNA TGCGCCAGCAGCCTCGGACTAGCGGGGGAATACGAGCAGTACTTC. Amino acid sequence: CASSLGLAGEYEQYF.

The chain links TRBV29-1 to TRBJ2-1; 13 nucleotides line up with TRBD2. The germline gives CDR1 SQVTM, CDR2 ANQGSEA. The CDR3 spans 14 residues. V lost 4 bases and J lost 8; bases outside the gene matches: 5. The CDR3 region has the DNA TGCAGCGTTGCCGGGACTAGCGGGGCAGATGAGCAGTTCTTC. It is translated as CSVAGTSGADEQFF.

The chain carries TRBV7-6 and TRBJ2-7; D possibly corresponds to TRBD1 (5 bases). Between the trimmed V and J ends, which lost 3 bases and 3 bases, there was a span of 9 bases. Germline CDR1 is SGHVS and CDR2 is FNYEAQ. The CDR3 totals 13 residues. CDR3 region: CASSLAGNYEQYF. The CDR3 nucleotides read TGTGCCAGCAGCTTGGCAGGGAACTACGAGCAGTACTTC.

V is TRBV5-1 and J is TRBJ2-7; perhaps TRBD1 as D (5 bases). V lost 0 bases and J 2 bases, leaving 9 bases between the germline ends. The germline gives CDR1 SGHRS, CDR2 YFSETQ. This CDR3 is built from 14 residues. This CDR3 is CASSLAEGAYEQYF. The CDR3 bases are TGCGCCAGCAGCTTGGCCGAAGGGGCCTACGAGCAGTACTTC.

The CDR3 DNA is TGTGCCAGCAGTTACACGACAGGGGGAGAGGGCACTGAAGCTTTCTTT. This encodes CASSYTTGGEGTEAFF. This chain uses TRBV6-5 with TRBJ1-1; TRBD1 matches 9 bases. CDR1 is MNHEY and CDR2 is SVGAGI in the germline V gene. The V segment lost 2 bases and the J segment 4 bases; nucleotides outside the gene matches: 8. The CDR3 has 16 amino acids.

The rearrangement links TRBV7-2 to TRBJ1-5; 8 nucleotides line up with TRBD1. Germline V gene lookup returns CDR1 SGHTA and CDR2 FQGNSA. V was clipped by 1 base and J by 7 bases; unmatched bases: 6. The CDR3 contains 15 residues. The CDR3 is CASSLETGATQPQHF. CDR3 coding DNA: TGTGCCAGCAGCTTAGAGACAGGGGCCACCCAGCCCCAGCATTTT.

A note on this clone: An end of the junction differs from the germline gene, which may be a read error. The identical CDR3 is also encoded by other nucleotide sequences in the sample. This chain connects TRBV5-1 to TRBJ2-3, with 9 bases fitting TRBD1. CDR3 length: 15 amino acids. The germline V gene has CDR1 SGHRS and CDR2 YFSETQ. CDR3 region: CASSSGQGIGDTQYF. For the CDR3, the DNA is TGCGCCAGCAGCTCGGGACAGGGAATTGGAGATACGCAGTACTTT.

This CDR3 reads CASSFGGQTGTIRYF. The DNA of the CDR3 is TGTGCCAGCAGCTTTGGAGGGCAGACAGGGACGATCCGGTACTTC. V is TRBV7-2 and J is TRBJ2-7, with TRBD1 as a possible D gene (7 bases). The ends were cut back, 3 bases at V and 12 bases at J, with 24 bases in the middle. The germline V gene has CDR1 SGHTA and CDR2 FQGNSA. The CDR3 is 15 amino acids.

The chain has TRBV27 and TRBJ1-2; the match to TRBD1 covers 7 bases. Germline loops: CDR1 MNHEY, CDR2 SMNVEV (reference sequence). The CDR3 contains 15 residues. Trimming took 5 bases from V and 5 from J; bases not matched to a gene: 11. The CDR3: CASSLQGRFRYGYTF. CDR3 sequence (DNA): TGTGCCAGCAGTCTACAGGGGAGGTTTCGGTATGGCTACACCTTC.

This clone was seen only once. J is TRBJ1-2 and V is TRBV9, with 7 bases that match TRBD1. Trimming at V came to 1 base and at J to 7 bases, leaving 22 bases not matched to a gene. The germline CDR1 and CDR2 sequences are SGDLS and YYNGEE. The CDR3 length is 19 residues. The CDR3 DNA reads as TGTGCCAGCAGCGTAAAGGGGGCATCCGCGGAGGATCGCATAAGTGGCTACACCTTC. Translation gives CASSVKGASAEDRISGYTF. The full variable domain, rest sourced from reference TRBV9 and TRBJ1-2, is DSGVTQTPKHLITATGQRVTLRCSPRSGDLSVYWYQQSLDQGLQFLIQYYNGEERAKGNILERFSAQQFPDLHSELNLSSLELGDSALYFCASSVKGASAEDRISGYTFGSGTRLTVV.

This clone was detected only a few times. V usage is TRBV29-1 and J usage is TRBJ1-1; the D gene is possibly TRBD1 (6 bases). The germline CDR1 and CDR2 sequences are SQVTM and ANQGSEA. The V end was cut by 5 bases, the J end by 5 bases, with 15 bases between. The length of the CDR3 is 13 residues. The CDR3, as DNA: TGCAGCGTTCGCGCAGGGGATGGGACTGAAGCTTTCTTT. It yields the protein CSVRAGDGTEAFF.

This clone has a handful of counts. The genes are TRBV28 and TRBJ2-7; a possible D gene is TRBD1 (6 bases). The CDR3 covers 14 residues. Germline-derived CDR1 and CDR2 are MDHEN and SYDVKM. Trimming removed 5 bases from V and 2 bases from J, with 13 bases in between. The CDR3 sequence: CASSDRDITYEQYF. In DNA, the CDR3 is TGTGCCAGCAGTGACCGGGACATAACCTACGAGCAGTACTTC.

The chain uses TRBV14 and TRBJ1-1; D perhaps matches TRBD1 (6 bases). V shed 2 bases and J shed 4 bases, with 14 bases lying between them. The CDR3 contains 15 residues. Germline V gene lookup returns CDR1 SGHDN and CDR2 FVKESK. CDR3 sequence reads: CASSQRGRGATEAFF. The CDR3 DNA reads TGTGCCAGCAGCCAACGGGGCAGGGGAGCCACTGAAGCTTTCTTT.

The chain couples TRBV7-6 to TRBJ2-2; D is possibly TRBD1 (5 bases). V lost 2 bases to trimming and J lost 2 bases, with 12 bases between them. Germline values: CDR1 SGHVS, CDR2 FNYEAQ. This CDR3 has 16 amino acids. Here the CDR3 DNA reads TGTGCCAGCAGCTTACGTCCAGGGCAAAACACCGGGGAGCTGTTTTTT. The encoded protein is CASSLRPGQNTGELFF.